The clone carrying this T cell receptor beta chain was recorded once. No antigen is known for it. Assay used: immunoSEQ multiplex PCR; TCRdb lists only in-frame clones, some missing. The sample lists more than 13,000 clones; 65% to 75% were seen once. Trimming stripped 4 bases from V and 6 bases from J, with 17 bases between. This CDR3 has 15 residues. Germline CDR1 SEHNR, CDR2 FQNEAQ (reference sequence). The sample belongs to a study of ipilimumab plus nivolumab after autologous stem cell transplantation. Starting 14 to 28 days after autologous transplant, ipilimumab 1 mg/kg was given. Study outcomes and limitations: Authors suggest TCR repertoire, Treg phenotype and gut microbiota support further study.

This sequence originates from a male donor with primary mediastinal lymphoma. Sample: PBMCs, taken in a trial of ipilimumab plus nivolumab as post-transplant consolidation. The chain uses TRBV7-9 and TRBJ2-3; D uncertain. The CDR3 DNA sequence: TGTGCCAGCAGCTCGTCCTCTCACTGGGTGGATACGCAGTATTTT. Translation: CASSSSSHWVDTQYF.